The 21 T cell receptor beta chains presented below share a single source sample, sequenced in a study of T cells in women clearing cervical HPV infection. Data came from immunoSEQ multiplex PCR; TCRdb stores just in-frame clones and leaves some out. The ten most abundant clones cover 4.8% of a sample with under 50,000 clones. Source material: blood buffy coat. These receptors were collected from a woman aged 18 to 69 with a cervical HPV16 infection that either progressed to CIN3+ or cleared (not recorded which).

Concerning this clone itself: Read coverage stops 3 residues before the CDR3 terminus; the germline J gene supplies the remainder. V and J are TRBV2 and TRBJ2-3; TRBD2 agrees at 9 bases. The CDR3 length is 16 residues. The trim removed 8 bases at V and 3 bases at J, leaving 12 bases unmatched. Germline assignment: CDR1 SNHLY and CDR2 FYNNEI. The CDR3 spells CASQRRGGGLTDTQYF. The sequenced part of the CDR3 DNA is TGTGCCAGCCAGAGGCGGGGGGGCGGTTTGACAGATACG.

As concerns this clone: With the read ending 3 residues before the CDR3 end, the germline J gene is used to fill in that end. The chain uses TRBV19 and TRBJ2-2; no reliable D call. Trimming stripped 4 bases from V and 0 bases from J, with 6 bases between. The CDR3 contains 14 residues. Germline lookup yields CDR1 LNHDA and CDR2 SQIVND (reference sequence). CDR3 protein: CASSKTTNTGELFF. CDR3 DNA (partial): TGTGCCAGTAGTAAGACAACGAACACCGGGGAG.

As to this clone: The read finishes 3 residues shy of the CDR3 end, and the germline J gene is used to complete it. The chain uses TRBV20-1 and TRBJ1-4, with a possible D match to TRBD1 (6 bases). In germline, CDR1 is DFQATT, CDR2 SNEGSKA (reference sequence). The CDR3 loop spans 13 amino acids. V was pared by 6 bases and J by 4 bases, with 12 bases between. The CDR3 here is CSAPTGNNEKLFF. CDR3 DNA (partial): TGCAGTGCCCCGACAGGCAATAATGAAAAA.

In the case of this clone: The observed sequence ends 3 residues before the CDR3 terminus, with the missing tail filled in from the germline J gene. The genes are TRBV12-3 or TRBV12-4 and TRBJ2-1, with D possibly being TRBD2 (5 bases). V lost 5 bases and J 4 bases, leaving 15 bases between the germline ends. CDR3 length equals 15 residues. The CDR3 region is CASSNASHYYNEQFF. The covered CDR3 bases are TGTGCCAGCAGTAATGCTAGCCATTATTACAATGAG.

Concerning this clone itself: The read comes to an end 3 residues before the CDR3 does, leaving the germline J gene to fill in the end. The chain couples TRBV4-2 to TRBJ2-3; possibly TRBD2 for D (6 bases). CDR3 length: 15 residues. The germline V and J ends were trimmed by 4 bases and 0 bases, with 11 bases remaining between them. CDR1 is LGHNA and CDR2 is YNFKEQ in the germline V gene. The CDR3 region is CASSLAGSSTDTQYF. The covered CDR3 bases are TGTGCCAGCAGCCTCGCGGGGTCTAGCACAGATACG.

With regard to this clone: The read falls 3 residues short of the CDR3 end, and the missing part is taken from the germline J gene. The chain is built from TRBV20-1 and TRBJ2-1, with D tentatively TRBD1 (6 bases). CDR3 length: 15 amino acids. From germline, CDR1 is DFQATT and CDR2 SNEGSKA (reference sequence). The V end lost 3 bases, the J end lost 0 bases, and 12 bases lay between the germline ends. The CDR3 protein is CSASQGSSSYNEQFF. The CDR3 DNA, read in part, is TGCAGTGCTAGCCAGGGGTCGAGCTCCTACAATGAG.

Note on this clone: The sequenced fragment ends 3 residues before the CDR3 boundary, so the rest is inferred from the germline J gene. The gene calls are TRBV2 and TRBJ1-4; D gene unclear. Germline V gives CDR1 SNHLY, CDR2 FYNNEI. Trimming took off 6 bases at V and 6 bases at J, with 11 bases between the two ends. This CDR3 has 13 residues. The CDR3 region is CASSRGRDEKLFF. The part of the CDR3 DNA that was read is TGTGCCAGCAGCCGAGGCCGGGATGAAAAA.

Notes on this clone: The observed sequence ends 3 residues before the CDR3 terminus, with the missing tail filled in from the germline J gene. V usage is TRBV10-1 and J usage is TRBJ2-3; possibly TRBD2 for D (5 bases). This CDR3 region has 16 residues. Trimming pared 6 bases from V and 4 bases from J, leaving 20 bases between. Germline V gene lookup returns CDR1 WNHNN and CDR2 SYGVQD (reference sequence). CDR3 DNA, as far as it was read: TGCGCCAGCAGCGCCTTAGACGGGGAGAGTTCAGATACG. It translates to CASSALDGESSDT. The whole CDR3 protein reads CASSALDGESSDTQYF.

About this clone itself: The read terminates 3 residues ahead of where the CDR3 ends, so the germline J gene completes it. The chain combines TRBV20-1 with TRBJ2-2; unclear D gene. Trimming removed 6 bases from V and 1 base from J, with 12 bases in between. The germline V gene has CDR1 DFQATT and CDR2 SNEGSKA (reference sequence). The CDR3 is made up of 14 amino acids. The covered CDR3 bases are TGCAGTGCGCACGATCCCGGGAACACCGGGGAG. Protein: CSAHDPGNTGE. The whole CDR3 protein reads CSAHDPGNTGELFF.

On this clone: From the germline J gene comes the end of the CDR3, since the read stops 3 residues before it. V gene TRBV20-1 combines with J gene TRBJ1-4, with 7 nucleotides matching TRBD1. Germline V gene sequence: CDR1 DFQATT, CDR2 SNEGSKA (reference sequence). The V and J ends lost 3 bases and 6 bases, in that order; junction bases with no gene match: 4. This CDR3 comprises 13 residues. CDR3 sequence: CSASDTGDEKLFF. The CDR3 DNA, read in part, is TGCAGTGCTAGTGATACAGGGGATGAAAAA.

About this clone: The read finishes 3 residues shy of the CDR3 end, and the germline J gene is used to complete it. The rearrangement links TRBV5-6 to TRBJ1-3; no firm D call. The CDR3 runs 14 residues. Trimming cost V 5 bases and J 3 bases, with 12 bases left between them. The V gene's germline CDR1 is SGHDT and CDR2 YYEEEE. CDR3 region: CASSRQAGGNTIYF. The DNA read from the CDR3 is TGTGCCAGCAGTCGGCAGGCAGGTGGAAACACC.

Points on this clone: The read ends 3 residues early relative to the CDR3; the germline J gene fills the gap. V usage is TRBV12-3 or TRBV12-4 and J usage is TRBJ2-3; tentatively, D is TRBD2 (6 bases). There are 12 residues in the CDR3. Trimming removed 7 bases from V and 6 bases from J, with 11 bases in between. The CDR3 spells CASTLGGDTQYF. CDR3 DNA, as far as it was read: TGTGCCAGCACCCTTGGGGGGGATACG.

With respect to this clone: With the read ending 3 residues before the CDR3 end, the germline J gene is used to fill in that end. V gene TRBV7-9 combines with J gene TRBJ2-1, with 9 bases aligning to TRBD1. The J segment lost 9 bases and the V segment lost 0 bases, leaving 6 bases of the junction unmatched. There are 15 residues in the CDR3. Germline CDR1 reads SEHNR; CDR2 reads FQNEAQ (reference sequence). The covered CDR3 bases are TGTGCCAGCAGCTTAGCGGGGACAGGGCAGGGTGAG. Translated, it gives CASSLAGTGQGE. The entire CDR3 is CASSLAGTGQGEQFF.

Worth noting for this clone: With the read ending 3 residues before the CDR3 end, the germline J gene is used to fill in that end. This chain joins TRBV2 and TRBJ2-1, with 8 nucleotides matching TRBD2. The CDR3 runs to 15 residues. Unmatched junction bases numbered 9, after V lost 5 bases and J lost 6 bases. Germline lookup yields CDR1 SNHLY and CDR2 FYNNEI. The CDR3 protein is CASSPVTGLGNEQFF. The sequenced part of the CDR3 DNA is TGTGCCAGCAGTCCAGTAACGGGACTAGGCAATGAG.

With regard to this clone: The sequenced fragment ends 3 residues before the CDR3 boundary, so the rest is inferred from the germline J gene. This rearrangement joins TRBV5-1 to TRBJ1-3, with a tentative D call TRBD1 (5 bases). With 4 bases removed from V and 3 bases from J, the gap between germline ends came to 23 bases. This CDR3 is 18 amino acids long. The germline CDR1 and CDR2 sequences are SGHRS and YFSETQ. The sequenced part of the CDR3 DNA is TGCGCCAGCAGCCTTGAAACAGGCGGCCGCATGGGTGGAAACACC. Its translation: CASSLETGGRMGGNT. The full CDR3 reads CASSLETGGRMGGNTIYF.

On this clone: The CDR3 extends 3 residues past the end of the read, so its final part is completed from the germline J gene. The chain recombines TRBV29-1 with TRBJ1-5; TRBD1 is a possible D gene (6 bases). Trimming stripped 4 bases from V and 2 bases from J, with 15 bases between. The CDR3 length is 15 residues. Germline loops: CDR1 SQVTM, CDR2 ANQGSEA. The part of the CDR3 DNA that was read is TGCAGCGTTGTCTCGGGGGGCTCGGGCAATCAGCCC. This translates into CSVVSGGSGNQP. The CDR3 as a whole reads CSVVSGGSGNQPQHF.

Details on this clone: Read coverage stops 3 residues before the CDR3 terminus; the germline J gene supplies the remainder. This sequence joins TRBV6-1 and TRBJ1-5, with 11 bases aligning to TRBD1. The CDR3 length is 15 residues. Unmatched junction bases numbered 5, after V lost 4 bases and J lost 6 bases. Germline V lookup: CDR1 MNHNS, CDR2 SASEGT. This chain's CDR3 is CASSGGQGAFQPQHF. The CDR3 bases that were read are TGTGCCAGCAGTGGCGGACAGGGGGCGTTTCAGCCC.

On this clone: The CDR3 end lies 3 residues beyond the end of the read and is filled in from the germline J gene. The rearrangement joins TRBV5-4 to TRBJ2-5; possible D gene TRBD2, 6 bases. Trimming removed 3 bases from V and 2 bases from J, with 11 bases in between. This CDR3 spans 14 amino acids. Germline CDR1 SGHNT, CDR2 YYREEE (reference sequence). CDR3 DNA (partial): TGTGCCAGCAGCTCGGGACTCAGACAAGAGACC. Residues: CASSSGLRQET. The CDR3 in full is CASSSGLRQETQYF.

Notes on this clone: The CDR3 extends 3 residues past the end of the read, so its final part is completed from the germline J gene. The chain employs TRBV5-1 and TRBJ2-5, with 15 bases matching TRBD2. CDR3 size: 19 residues. Germline values: CDR1 SGHRS, CDR2 YFSETQ. Losses at the gene ends were 0 bases for V and 5 bases for J; bases not matched to a gene: 11. The CDR3 bases that were read are TGCGCCAGCAGCTTGGAGGTTAGGACTAGCGGGGGGGCGCAGGAGACC. It encodes CASSLEVRTSGGAQET. The entire CDR3 protein is CASSLEVRTSGGAQETQYF.

A note on this clone: The CDR3 end lies 3 residues beyond the end of the read and is filled in from the germline J gene. This chain joins TRBV18 and TRBJ2-5, with a tentative D call TRBD2 (5 bases). Germline CDR1 KGHSH, CDR2 LQKENI. The CDR3 is 17 amino acids. Trimming shortened V by 5 bases and J by 2 bases, and 21 bases separated the two germline ends. CDR3 sequence reads: CASSSNGVRSLQETQYF. The CDR3 bases that were read are TGTGCCAGCTCATCCAACGGGGTTCGAAGCCTTCAAGAGACC.

About this clone itself: The sequenced fragment ends 3 residues before the CDR3 boundary, so the rest is inferred from the germline J gene. The chain employs TRBV12-3 or TRBV12-4 and TRBJ2-3; 8 nucleotides line up with TRBD1. V trimming: 10 bases; J trimming: 2 bases; junction bases outside the gene matches: 11. This CDR3 is 15 amino acids long. CDR3 loop: CATNRQGSNTDTQYF. Incomplete CDR3 DNA: TGTGCCACCAACCGACAGGGGTCTAACACAGATACG.